The source of this T cell receptor (beta chain) is a study of metastatic and nonmetastatic thyroid tumors. Overall study findings and caveats: TCR beta diversity was reportedly significantly higher in malignant thyroid tumors than benign nodules, in blood and tumor.

About this clone itself: Antigen: not known.

Thyroid surgery had not been preceded by any treatment in any patient. Germline V gives CDR1 SGHVS, CDR2 FQNEAQ. V was pared by 1 base and J by 4 bases, with 4 bases between. The CDR3 has 12 residues. As originally analysed: What underpinned the distant-metastasis classifier for papillary thyroid cancer was the set of CDR3 differences across clinicopathological groups. Using MiXCR, TCRdb reanalyzed the PCR reads. The V and J calls and clone size come from TCRdb's table, not from the authors' own analysis. The data show roughly 48,000 clones, with approximately 20% seen just once and roughly 3.8% held by the top ten.

The source of this sequence is a male donor with papillary thyroid cancer or a benign thyroid nodule (not recorded which). Some clones in this sample may be carry-over from other donors' samples. The V and J genes are TRBV7-8 and TRBJ1-1; D not certain. Sequenced sample: blood. This CDR3 reads CASSLVSTEAFF. In DNA form, the CDR3 reads TGTGCCAGCAGCTTAGTTTCCACTGAAGCTTTCTTT. Variable domain in full (rest from reference TRBV7-8 and TRBJ1-1): GAGVSQSPRYKVAKRGQDVALRCDPISGHVSLFWYQQALGQGPEFLTYFQNEAQLDKSGLPSDRFFAERPEGSVSTLKIQRTQQEDSAVYLCASSLVSTEAFFGQGTRLTVV.